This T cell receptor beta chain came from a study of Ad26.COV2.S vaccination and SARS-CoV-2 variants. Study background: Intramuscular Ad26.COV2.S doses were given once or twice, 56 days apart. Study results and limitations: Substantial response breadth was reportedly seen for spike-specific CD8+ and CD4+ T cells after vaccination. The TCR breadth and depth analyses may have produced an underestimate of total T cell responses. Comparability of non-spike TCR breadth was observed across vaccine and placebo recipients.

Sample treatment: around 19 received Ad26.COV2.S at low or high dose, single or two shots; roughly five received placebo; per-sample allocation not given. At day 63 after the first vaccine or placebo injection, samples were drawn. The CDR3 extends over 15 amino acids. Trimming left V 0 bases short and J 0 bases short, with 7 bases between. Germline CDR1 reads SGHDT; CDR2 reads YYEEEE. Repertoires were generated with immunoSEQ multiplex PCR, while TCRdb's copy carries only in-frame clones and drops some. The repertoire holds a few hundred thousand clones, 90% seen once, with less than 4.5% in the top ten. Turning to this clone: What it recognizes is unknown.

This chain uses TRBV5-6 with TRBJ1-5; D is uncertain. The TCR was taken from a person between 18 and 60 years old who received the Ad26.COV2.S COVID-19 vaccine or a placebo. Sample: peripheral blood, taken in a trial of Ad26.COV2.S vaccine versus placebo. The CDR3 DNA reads TGTGCCAGCAGCTTGGCCGGGAATAGCAATCAGCCCCAGCATTTT. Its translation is CASSLAGNSNQPQHF. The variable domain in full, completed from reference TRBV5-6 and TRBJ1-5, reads DAGVTQSPTHLIKTRGQQVTLRCSPKSGHDTVSWYQQALGQGPQFIFQYYEEEERQRGNFPDRFSGHQFPNYSSELNVNALLLGDSALYLCASSLAGNSNQPQHFGDGTRLSIL.